The present T cell receptor (beta chain) was sequenced within a study of cytomegalovirus exposure and HLA in healthy donors (dated by TCRdb to 2015 to 2018). About the investigation overall: An earlier analysis of about 530 of the donors reported 276 Gb of sequence data and about 120 million unique TCR beta sequences obtained from approximately 180 million T cells. Roughly 320 gigabases of sequencing data and 75 million to 85 million unique TCR sequences made up an early release that covered some 640 HLA-typed donors. Among the roughly 390 genotyped donors, approximately 76% belonged to the genetic ancestry cluster associated with self-reported Caucasian donors. The aim of the study was to test whether cataloging public T cell receptors could identify signatures of past pathogen exposure. The T cell repertoires of several hundred subjects were profiled by immunosequencing and related to cytomegalovirus serostatus. Besides the first cohort of roughly 700 subjects, a separate validation cohort made up of 120 different subjects was used. High-throughput TCR immunosequencing, statistical association of individual TCRs with disease status, and machine learning were combined to predict cytomegalovirus infection status. To study patterns of TCR occurrence, a later analysis re-analyzed previously published TCR beta repertoires from more than 550 donors and added high-resolution HLA genotyping. In the later analysis, no new phenotypic data were used to find candidate immune exposures; instead, reliance was placed on TCR beta sequences and their occurrence across donors. An earlier analysis of some 600 of the donors applied high-throughput TCR beta sequencing to assess whether each TCR beta V gene segment acted as functional or pseudogenic. Alongside the repertoire data, information on donor age, sex, ethnicity and CMV serostatus was compiled. Genome-wide SNP genotypes for about 60% of the 666 donors were used in a later genetic analysis, which treated that subset as a discovery cohort. Every repertoire in the discovery cohort had been generated on one and the same sequencing platform. HLA typing covered class I and class II loci at four-digit resolution. The number of donors typed differed by locus, with 629-630 for A, B, C, DRB1 and DQB1, 522 for DQA1, about 610 for DPA1, and under 490 for DPB1. Several DR-DQ haplotypes were treated as single units for association and clustering because of strong linkage in the cohort. Among roughly 400 genotyped donors of the cohort, an average of around 240,000 unique TCR beta nucleotide sequences was sequenced per donor, of which approximately 19% were non-productive. What the work shows at the level of the full study, not this receptor alone: A further reported finding was that TCR beta sequences accurately predicted the HLA-A and HLA-B alleles for most subjects in the first cohort. HLA typing was unavailable for some donors at each locus, so association tests used only the typed subset. A later genetic analysis associated a missense DCLRE1C variant with V-gene and J-gene trimming of TCR beta chains, and an independent cohort replicated the association. A later analysis found that HLA-associated TCR beta chains were more clonally expanded and had lower generation probabilities than equally common non-associated chains. Specific HLA alleles were associated with 16,951 TCR beta sequences at a false discovery rate of 0.05 in a later analysis. Linkage disequilibrium might explain the correlated functional status among segregating V segments, but an unknown experimental factor could not be ruled out. A few of the identified cytomegalovirus-associated TCR beta chains were confirmed in vitro to be specific for cytomegalovirus antigens. The cohort was sequenced for TCR beta chains only, and without alpha or paired-chain data the features that could be detected were limited. Across donors, most TCR sequences were observed very rarely, whereas some public TCRs were present in many individuals. Cytomegalovirus status was reported to be diagnosed by the classifier with high specificity and sensitivity in both the original and validation cohorts. A cluster of highly shared sequence variants was judged likely to be a technical artifact of the sequencing pipeline. Several of the top co-occurrence clusters appeared to be linked to parvovirus B19, influenza, CMV and Epstein-Barr virus, according to a later analysis. Approximately 16 rarely observed V segments, including chromosome 9 orphons, were excluded from the earlier analysis of a few hundred of the donors because counts were too low. Broadly in line with IMGT annotations, most TCR beta V segments showed up in productive rearrangements about 90% or about 30% of the time in an earlier analysis of approximately 600 of the donors. CMV serostatus was the only immune exposure information available for the cohort. Presence/absence analyses assumed roughly uniform sequencing depth across donors, an assumption that may not hold. The authors suggested that the approach could potentially be extended to other disease states and immunological phenotypes. The 87-base-pair reads could not distinguish some IMGT-functional V segments, including TRBV6-2 and TRBV6-3, so those segments were excluded. In a later analysis, the rate of TCR association differed among HLA loci, with DRB1 alleles having the most associated TCRs and HLA-C alleles having the fewest. Strong co-occurrence of HLA alleles, especially DR and DQ, made assigning TCR associations to individual alleles difficult. A total of 164 TCR beta chains were listed by the study as associated with cytomegalovirus. A later genetic analysis reported fewer N-insertions in productive TCRs among donors in an Asian-associated ancestry cluster than the roughly 700-donor mean. In a later analysis, most CMV-associated TCR beta chains were found to appear HLA-restricted, with HLA associations seemingly driven largely by CMV exposure.

Library preparation used the immunoSEQ multiplex PCR assay. The multiplex PCR relied on a mix of 60 forward primers for TCR Vbeta segments and 13 reverse primers for TCR Jbeta segments. The CDR3 region of rearranged TCR beta genes was amplified from genomic DNA by a multiplex PCR assay. The amplified TCR beta libraries were sequenced on the Illumina HiSeq System as 87-base-pair reads. Processing in the source paper ran as follows. In a later analysis, 77 million or so unique TCR beta chains were counted across the approximately 670 repertoires, and around 10 million of these chains were shared by at least two donors. Raw reads were error-corrected and collapsed into unique sequences by a nearest-neighbor algorithm in which closely related sequences were merged to remove PCR and sequencing errors. CDR3 sequences were aligned to IMGT reference sequences to assign V, D and J gene segments. For a sequence to be retained, at least a six-nucleotide match to both a V gene segment and a J gene segment was required. A rearrangement was called productive if the CDR3 had no stop codons and remained in frame with V and J, and every other rearrangement was called non-productive. CDR3 was defined by IMGT convention, running from the second conserved V-encoded cysteine to the conserved J-encoded phenylalanine. Sequences without an unambiguous match to a single V gene segment were excluded from the earlier analysis of several hundred of the donors. In an earlier analysis of 587 of the donors, V segments were called functional above 56.7% productive rearrangements and were called segregating when the between-donor standard deviation exceeded 5%. A statistical classification framework was built to diagnose cytomegalovirus status from the catalog of TCR beta chain sequences. A later analysis assigned V and J genes by comparing TCR nucleotide sequences with IMGT/GENE-DB human TR gene sequences. A later analysis assigned CDR3 sequences and most-parsimonious VDJ recombination scenarios with the TCRdist pipeline. A later analysis defined each TCR beta chain by its CDR3 amino acid sequence plus V-gene family, and excluded reads lacking a unique V-gene family. To address suspected cross-contamination and a sequencing artifact, a later analysis removed roughly 640 highly shared, low-generation-probability nucleotide sequences. For each public chain, a later analysis derived a clonal expansion index from normalized ranks of inferred template counts within each repertoire. In a later analysis, generation probabilities were computed with a VDJ recombination model fitted to out-of-frame rearrangements, and the resulting probabilities were checked against IGoR. Hypergeometric tests were used in a later analysis to score TCR-TCR, TCR-HLA and TCR-CMV co-occurrence, with a repertoire-size bias correction applied to the TCR pairs. In a later analysis, false discovery rates were estimated by permuting HLA or CMV assignments 20 times. In a later analysis, co-occurring TCRs were grouped using DBSCAN, with TCRdist sequence similarity added in when clustering inside HLA-allele-positive subsets. For co-occurrence clustering, repertoires with fewer than 30,000 or more than 120,000 public chains were excluded, along with roughly five repertoires with anomalous nucleotide sharing. The clones in this table, taken by TCRdb from immuneACCESS, are in-frame only. Not every clone is retained; where verified, under half of the shortfall comes from an unresolved V gene, and the cause of the rest is unknown. The V and J calls and clone size were taken over from that table, and D and trimming were inferred from the DNA. This sample lists about 120,000 clones; around 67% were detected once. The ten largest clones add up to around 4.2% of the sample.

The cohort was made up of roughly 670 healthy bone marrow donors. All cohort members were sampled while nominally healthy, although unrecorded immune exposures were likely present. The donor was CMV seronegative and belonged to the group of roughly 330 seronegative cohort members. Each donor provided a peripheral blood sample, and peripheral blood mononuclear cells were used for TCR beta sequencing. Genomic DNA was extracted from the blood cell samples with the Qiagen DNeasy Blood Extraction Kit. From a lookup of the germline V gene, CDR1 and CDR2 are KGHSH and LQKENI. V and J lose 1 base and 3 bases, and a span of 7 bases separates them. The CDR3 measures 14 amino acids from cysteine to phenylalanine. Only the CDR3 portion is preserved as DNA: 42 bases, with reading frame beginning at the first base. A note on this clone: Its antigen is unknown. Qualities for individual bases were not recorded, and no much larger clone is one base off. At the DNA level, this CDR3 is encoded by other sequences in the same sample as well.

The sequence joins TRBV18 to TRBJ1-5, and perhaps TRBD1 as D gene, on 6 matching bases. This sequence was found in a woman aged 40 to 55 in good health and CMV-seronegative. Sequenced input: PBMCs. For the CDR3, the sequence is CASSPRDTNQPQHF. The base sequence is TGTGCCAGCTCACCACGGGACACCAATCAGCCCCAGCATTTT.